This T cell receptor beta chain was documented in a study of shared clonotypes between healthy human individuals. About the research overall: Plates per donor: three CD4 naive, three CD4 memory, two CD8 naive, one CD8 memory.

Sequencing was at deep level. Each PCR replicate from the sorted subsets contained about 180 ng DNA, which is about 30,000 T cell genomes. The protocol was immunoSEQ multiplex PCR, while the TCRdb copy is restricted to in-frame clones and leaves out a portion. The table shows some 600,000 clones, with approximately 96% occurring only once. Naive CD8 populations comprised CD45RO-negative cells positively selected for CCR7, excluding terminally differentiated effector memory CD45RA+ cells. The CDR3 runs to 16 residues. The trim removed 1 base at V and 4 bases at J, leaving 10 bases unmatched. Germline values: CDR1 SGHRS, CDR2 YFSETQ.

The sequenced sample was naive CD8+ T cells sorted from blood. The clonotype was recovered from a woman in her thirties in good health. V and J are TRBV5-1 and TRBJ1-1, with TRBD1 matching over 7 bases. The CDR3 loop reads CASSLSGSAGGTEAFF. The CDR3, as DNA: TGCGCCAGCAGCTTGTCTGGTTCGGCAGGGGGCACTGAAGCTTTCTTT.